This entry concerns a single T cell receptor (beta chain). The V and J ends lost 6 bases and 3 bases, in that order; junction bases with no gene match: 7. In germline, CDR1 is ENHRY, CDR2 SYGVKD. The CDR3 runs to 16 residues. With a J-beta primer mix and a sample-barcoded 5' primer, a second PCR ran roughly 6 to 12 cycles. TCRdb re-called the 5' RACE reads with MiXCR, one entry per CDR3 protein. This table has under 2 million distinct CDR3 sequences, roughly 30% appearing once. This sample is part of a study of blood T cells in healthy people across ages. The sequencing input was blood. V is TRBV10-3 and J is TRBJ2-3; 12 positions match TRBD2. The sequence derives from a woman aged 30 to 39 in good health. CDR3 residues: CAIRGGLAGGTDTQYF. DNA of the CDR3: TGTGCCATCAGGGGGGGACTAGCGGGTGGGACAGATACGCAGTATTTT.